This T cell receptor beta chain was obtained from a study of breast tumors, draining lymph nodes, adjacent tissues. Study results and limitations: The data were judged consistent with most tumor T cells coming from lymph node and expanding in tumor. Tumor repertoires ranked between lymph nodes and nontumor tissue in diversity, with V and J gene preferences.

In this sample, this clonotype is medium-sized. Its antigen remains unknown. Via MiXCR, TCRdb re-called the multiplex PCR reads, giving one row per CDR3 protein. Among about 14,000 distinct CDR3 sequences listed, roughly 62% were seen once. Per the germline V gene, CDR1 is SQVTM and CDR2 is ANQGSEA. Unmatched junction bases numbered 11, after V lost 4 bases and J lost 3 bases. CDR3 length: 15 amino acids. This chain joins TRBV29-1 and TRBJ2-7, with 8 bases that match TRBD1. The TCR comes from a female donor with breast cancer. Some clones in this sample may be carry-over from other donors' samples. Sequencing used tumor-adjacent breast tissue. Here the CDR3 DNA reads TGCAGCGTTGGGACAGGACAGGGAATCCTCTACGAGCAGTACTTC. This encodes CSVGTGQGILYEQYF.